The 2 T cell receptor beta chains below all came from one sample that was sequenced in a study of blood T cells in healthy people across ages. The authors ran a second PCR of roughly 6 to 11 cycles using a sample-barcoded 5' primer and a J-beta primer mix. One entry per CDR3 protein, called by TCRdb with MiXCR from the 5' RACE reads. The top ten hold 20% to 25% of the sample, which has fewer than 900,000 distinct CDR3 sequences, roughly 44% seen once. Material for sequencing was blood. The receptors here all came from a woman aged 55-75 years in good health.

In its sample, this clonotype was seen many times. The genes are TRBV4-2 and TRBJ2-5; D may be TRBD2 (6 bases). Trimming shortened V by 3 bases and J by 9 bases, and 17 bases separated the two germline ends. Germline V gene sequence: CDR1 LGHNA, CDR2 YNFKEQ. CDR3 length: 14 residues. The CDR3 bases are TGTGCCAGCAGCCAGGGGGGAGACTTGAGGGCCCAGTACTTC. Its translation is CASSQGGDLRAQYF.

This clonotype appeared a few times. This chain links TRBV4-2 with TRBJ2-3; the D gene is possibly TRBD2 (5 bases). V was shortened by 0 bases and J by 2 bases, with 18 bases between the two germline ends. The germline CDR1 and CDR2 sequences are LGHNA and YNFKEQ. The CDR3 contains 18 residues. This chain's CDR3 is CASSQDLSSRISTDTQYF. CDR3 in DNA: TGTGCCAGCAGCCAAGATCTCTCTAGCCGGATATCCACAGATACGCAGTATTTT.